The clone carrying this T cell receptor (beta chain) was counted between two and nine times. Its target is not known. TCRdb re-called the 5' RACE reads with MiXCR, one entry per CDR3 protein. The data hold about 660,000 distinct CDR3 sequences, with under 9% observed a single time. The record originates from a study of identical twins. Study observations and caveats: Instead of following the same donors, the conclusions were based on cross-sectional statistical analysis.

A further study also used this sample, focusing on yellow fever vaccine responses in identical twins.

Input material: PBMCs. The source of this sequence is a woman aged 18-35 years in good health.

CDR3 region: CASSSPGTGGNIQYF. The CDR3 nucleotides read TGTGCCAGCAGTTCGCCCGGGACAGGGGGAAACATTCAGTACTTC. The rearrangement uses TRBV6-5 and TRBJ2-4; 11 bases match TRBD1. CDR1 is MNHEY, CDR2 SVGAGI, per germline. The J segment lost 6 bases and the V segment lost 4 bases, leaving 5 bases of the junction unmatched. This CDR3 is 15 amino acids long.